A selection of T cell receptor beta chains follows, all from one sample in a study of shared clonotypes between healthy human individuals. The repertoire was sequenced with immunoSEQ multiplex PCR; TCRdb's copy has only in-frame clones and lacks some. The sample has 550,000 to 850,000 clones; around 74% are singletons. Sequencing was performed on memory CD4+ T cells sorted from blood. The receptors stem from a woman aged 25-40 years in good health. The CDR3 runs from the conserved cysteine through the conserved F or W. A D gene is named only where the DNA matches it firmly. Rows give clone size only sometimes, using once, few, many, or a class for an expanded clone.

j_gene	d_gene	v_gene	abundance	CDR3aa	CDR3nt
TRBJ1-1	.	TRBV10-1	.	CASSEMGSSTEAFF	TGCGCCAGCAGTGAGATGGGCAGTTCTACTGAAGCTTTCTTT
TRBJ2-1	TRBD2	TRBV28	few	CASKLAGTNYNEQFF	TGTGCCAGCAAATTAGCGGGGACCAACTACAATGAGCAGTTCTTC
TRBJ1-2	.	TRBV16	once	CASSQSYSNYGYTF	TGTGCCAGCAGCCAATCCTACTCAAACTATGGCTACACCTTC
TRBJ2-5	TRBD2	TRBV10-3	.	CAISESGASGQETQYF	TGTGCCATCAGTGAGTCGGGTGCTAGCGGACAAGAGACCCAGTACTTC
TRBJ2-5	TRBD1	TRBV11-2	.	CASSFGTGVGETQYF	TGTGCCAGCAGCTTTGGGACAGGGGTGGGGGAGACCCAGTACTTC
TRBJ2-3	.	TRBV9	.	CASSVLGGSTDTQYF	TGTGCCAGCAGCGTTTTAGGGGGAAGCACAGATACGCAGTATTTT
TRBJ2-1	TRBD2	TRBV30	few	CAWRAGTFNEQFF	TGTGCCTGGAGAGCGGGAACCTTTAATGAGCAGTTCTTC
TRBJ1-2	.	TRBV9	few	CASSVGSLGGGYTF	TGTGCCAGCAGCGTAGGGTCCCTCGGGGGAGGCTACACCTTC
TRBJ1-1	.	TRBV19	few	CASSFSASRAEENTEAFF	TGTGCCAGTAGCTTTAGCGCCTCTCGGGCAGAAGAGAACACTGAAGCTTTCTTT
TRBJ2-7	.	TRBV5-1	.	CASSLGGYEQYF	TGCGCCAGCAGCTTGGGAGGTTACGAGCAGTACTTC
TRBJ1-1	.	TRBV9	once	CASSGIRGGPEAFF	TGTGCCAGCAGCGGGATCCGGGGAGGGCCTGAAGCTTTCTTT
TRBJ2-6	.	TRBV28	.	CASSPRLSGANVLTF	TGTGCCAGCAGCCCCCGGCTCTCTGGGGCCAACGTCCTGACTTTC
TRBJ2-7	TRBD2	TRBV10-3	.	CAISGEAGGLYEQYF	TGTGCCATCAGTGGAGAAGCGGGGGGACTTTACGAGCAGTACTTC
TRBJ2-5	.	TRBV6-1	.	CASRQPEGWGETQYF	TGTGCCAGCAGACAACCCGAGGGGTGGGGGGAGACCCAGTACTTC
TRBJ2-5	TRBD2	TRBV5-1	.	CASSRGLAGVRETQYF	TGCGCCAGCAGCCGAGGACTAGCGGGAGTTCGAGAGACCCAGTACTTC
TRBJ2-4	.	TRBV5-1	.	CASVRDNKKNIQYF	TGCGCCAGCGTCAGGGACAATAAAAAAAACATTCAGTACTTC
TRBJ2-7	TRBD2	TRBV7-9	.	CASTLADSYEQYF	TGTGCCAGCACACTAGCGGATTCCTACGAGCAGTACTTC
TRBJ2-5	.	TRBV15	.	CATSRGWETQYF	TGTGCCACCAGCCGAGGCTGGGAGACCCAGTACTTC
TRBJ2-7	TRBD2	TRBV9	.	CASSPRGAGGPSYEQYF	TGTGCCAGCAGCCCTCGGGGAGCGGGAGGGCCCTCCTACGAGCAGTACTTC
TRBJ1-4	.	TRBV9	.	CASSVATAGAKLFF	TGTGCCAGCAGCGTAGCTACGGCTGGGGCAAAACTGTTTTTT
TRBJ2-4	.	TRBV28	once	CASSLDGNRNIQYF	TGTGCCAGCAGTTTGGACGGAAATAGGAACATTCAGTACTTC
TRBJ2-1	.	TRBV6-5	few	CASSYSRRAGNEQFF	TGTGCCAGCAGTTACTCGCGGAGGGCGGGCAATGAGCAGTTCTTC
TRBJ1-1	.	TRBV27	.	CASRVRQSTEAFF	TGTGCCAGCAGGGTCAGACAGTCAACCGAAGCTTTCTTT
TRBJ2-7	TRBD2	TRBV7-2	.	CASSPNAGVNYEQYF	TGTGCCAGCAGCCCTAACGCGGGAGTGAATTACGAGCAGTACTTC
TRBJ2-1	TRBD2	TRBV5-1	few	CASSTGLADYNEQFF	TGCGCCAGCAGCACCGGACTAGCGGATTACAATGAGCAGTTCTTC
TRBJ2-7	.	TRBV18	.	CASSRLGDSYEQYF	TGTGCCAGCTCCCGACTGGGGGACTCCTACGAGCAGTACTTC
TRBJ1-2	.	TRBV18	few	CASSPNRGGVTNYGYTF	TGTGCCAGCTCACCTAACCGAGGGGGAGTGACGAACTATGGCTACACCTTC
TRBJ1-2	.	TRBV6-5	.	CASRTQGSGYTF	TGTGCCAGCAGGACCCAGGGGTCTGGCTACACCTTC
TRBJ1-2	.	TRBV7-2	few	CASSEQVMNGYTF	TGTGCCAGCAGCGAACAGGTTATGAATGGCTACACCTTC
TRBJ1-1	.	TRBV5-1	.	CASSLLRGRRTEAFF	TGCGCCAGCAGCTTACTGAGGGGCCGTCGGACTGAAGCTTTCTTT
TRBJ2-2	TRBD2	TRBV27	.	CASSFASGVNTGELFF	TGTGCCAGCAGTTTCGCTAGCGGAGTGAACACCGGGGAGCTGTTTTTT
TRBJ2-7	.	TRBV21-1	.	CASSNLRDRAPHEQYF	TGTGCCAGCAGCAACCTAAGGGACAGGGCCCCCCACGAGCAGTACTTC
TRBJ2-2	.	TRBV7-2	.	CASSLRDVALLLNAGELFF	TGTGCCAGCAGCTTAAGGGATGTGGCCCTTCTTTTGAACGCCGGGGAGCTGTTTTTT
TRBJ2-2	TRBD1	TRBV6-5	.	CASSRRTGPTGELFF	TGTGCCAGCAGTCGTCGGACAGGCCCCACCGGGGAGCTGTTTTTT
TRBJ2-1	TRBD2	TRBV2	.	CASSDPTSEQFF	TGTGCCAGCAGTGACCCGACTAGCGAGCAGTTCTTC
TRBJ2-3	TRBD2	TRBV6-5	once	CASSYRTSGTDTQYF	TGTGCCAGCAGTTACCGGACTAGCGGCACAGATACGCAGTATTTT
TRBJ2-1	.	TRBV5-1	.	CASSIDSSSYNEQFF	TGCGCCAGCAGCATTGACTCAAGCTCCTACAATGAGCAGTTCTTC
TRBJ1-2	TRBD1	TRBV6-8	.	CAGETPDRADGYTF	TGTGCCGGGGAAACGCCGGACAGGGCGGACGGCTACACCTTC
TRBJ2-7	TRBD1	TRBV18	once	CASSPQGQGRSEQYF	TGTGCCAGCTCACCCCAGGGACAGGGTCGAAGCGAGCAGTACTTC
TRBJ2-1	TRBD2	TRBV28	.	CASRESGETYNEQFF	TGTGCCAGCAGGGAAAGCGGGGAAACCTACAATGAGCAGTTCTTC
TRBJ2-5	.	TRBV29-1	.	CSVSLAGETQYF	TGCAGCGTGTCCCTAGCCGGCGAGACCCAGTACTTC
TRBJ2-1	TRBD2	TRBV6-6	once	CASIKSGRGDEQFF	TGTGCCAGCATTAAAAGCGGGAGGGGCGATGAGCAGTTCTTC
TRBJ1-5	.	TRBV7-2	.	CASSLGRMGVGQPQHF	TGTGCCAGCAGCTTAGGGCGCATGGGGGTAGGGCAGCCCCAGCATTTT
TRBJ2-2	TRBD2	TRBV11-2	.	CASSGTSGTTGELFF	TGTGCCAGCAGCGGGACTAGCGGGACCACCGGGGAGCTGTTTTTT
TRBJ2-1	.	TRBV30	few	CACKGGEQFF	TGTGCCTGTAAGGGTGGTGAGCAGTTCTTC
TRBJ1-5	.	TRBV2	few	CASSGRDDGQPQHF	TGTGCCAGCAGTGGGCGGGATGATGGTCAGCCCCAGCATTTT
TRBJ2-3	.	TRBV5-1	many	CASSLFGRTTDTQYF	TGCGCCAGCAGCTTGTTCGGGAGAACTACAGATACGCAGTATTTT
TRBJ2-1	.	TRBV6-5	many	CASTYQRDTNEQFF	TGTGCCAGCACGTACCAGCGGGACACCAATGAGCAGTTCTTC
TRBJ1-1	TRBD1	TRBV6-6	.	CASNEGRGFMNTEAFF	TGTGCCAGCAATGAGGGCAGGGGGTTTATGAACACTGAAGCTTTCTTT
TRBJ1-2	.	TRBV18	.	CASSPRKGDGYGYTF	TGTGCCAGCTCACCACGGAAGGGAGATGGCTATGGCTACACCTTC